These 5 T cell receptor beta chains were sequenced from one sample in a study of blood T cells in healthy people across ages. Then a second PCR, running roughly 7 to 12 cycles, was carried out with a sample-barcoded 5' primer and a J-beta primer mix. In TCRdb, the 5' RACE reads were re-called with MiXCR into one record per CDR3 protein. Of 650,000 to 800,000 distinct CDR3 sequences in the sample, over 40% were seen once. Material for sequencing was blood. The receptors stem from a woman older than 75 in good health.

The chain carries TRBV2 and TRBJ1-6; tentative D call: TRBD1 (5 bases). The CDR3 consists of 14 residues. Germline values: CDR1 SNHLY, CDR2 FYNNEI. V was pared by 3 bases and J by 10 bases, with 13 bases between. The CDR3 is CASSDQGAASPLHF. The CDR3 nucleotides are TGTGCCAGCAGTGACCAGGGAGCGGCGTCACCCCTCCACTTT. Complete variable domain (other parts from reference TRBV2 and TRBJ1-6): EPEVTQTPSHQVTQMGQEVILRCVPISNHLYFYWYRQILGQKVEFLVSFYNNEISEKSEIFDDQFSVERPDGSNFTLKIRSTKLEDSAMYFCASSDQGAASPLHFGNGTRLTVT.

The rearrangement uses TRBV28 and TRBJ2-6; D is unresolved. With 5 bases removed from V and 2 bases from J, the gap between germline ends came to 16 bases. There are 17 residues in the CDR3. Germline V CDR1 and CDR2: MDHEN, SYDVKM. CDR3 sequence (DNA): TGTGCCAGCAGTGGGTGTGGGCTAAATACTGGGGCCAACGTCCTGACTTTC. Translation: CASSGCGLNTGANVLTF.

This clonotype was counted ten times or more. The V and J genes are TRBV29-1 and TRBJ2-7; D is ambiguous. There are 11 residues in the CDR3. Germline assignment: CDR1 SQVTM and CDR2 ANQGSEA. Trimming took off 5 bases at V and 4 bases at J, with 9 bases between the two ends. The CDR3 DNA reads TGCAGCGTTCGGTTGTGGTACGAGCAGTACTTC. This translates into CSVRLWYEQYF.

This clonotype was found many times. V usage is TRBV29-1 and J usage is TRBJ1-4, with D tentatively TRBD1 (5 bases). The length of the CDR3 is 16 residues. Germline CDR1 SQVTM, CDR2 ANQGSEA. V lost 1 base to trimming and J lost 8 bases, with 20 bases between them. CDR3 sequence (DNA): TGCAGCGTTGAAGGTATCGGGGGAGGCCTTGGAGAAAAACTGTTTTTT. Amino acids: CSVEGIGGGLGEKLFF. Drawing the rest from reference TRBV29-1 and TRBJ1-4, the complete variable domain is SAVISQKPSRDICQRGTSLTIQCQVDSQVTMMFWYRQQPGQSLTLIATANQGSEATYESGFVIDKFPISRPNLTFSTLTVSNMSPEDSSIYLCSVEGIGGGLGEKLFFGSGTQLSVL.

The table lists this clonotype with a few counts. The V gene is TRBV20-1, the J gene TRBJ1-2, with D possibly TRBD1 on 6 matching bases. The CDR3 consists of 14 residues. Germline V CDR1 and CDR2: DFQATT, SNEGSKA (reference sequence). V was clipped by 3 bases and J by 4 bases, with 15 bases between them. The CDR3, as DNA: TGCAGTGCTAGCGCTGCGACAGGAATCTATGGCTACACCTTC. Translation: CSASAATGIYGYTF.